These 22 T cell receptor beta chains share one sample of origin, sequenced in a study of T cell responses to AZD1222 COVID-19 vaccine. Clones were sequenced by immunoSEQ multiplex PCR, and TCRdb holds only the in-frame ones, with some missing. The sample's table shows around 150,000 clones. Source material: peripheral blood. The receptors shown here come from an adult in good health.

The J gene is TRBJ2-3, the V gene TRBV28, with D possibly matching TRBD1 (5 bases). V was shortened by 1 base and J by 2 bases, with 10 bases between the two germline ends. Germline CDR1 MDHEN, CDR2 SYDVKM. The CDR3 consists of 15 residues. In DNA, the CDR3 is TGTGCCAGCAGTTTATTAGACAGTTTCACAGATACGCAGTATTTT. Amino acid sequence: CASSLLDSFTDTQYF.

V and J are TRBV6-6 and TRBJ1-2; a possible D gene is TRBD1 (5 bases). Per germline, CDR1 MNHNY and CDR2 SVGAGI (reference sequence). The CDR3 covers 13 residues. The V and J ends lost 3 bases and 4 bases respectively, with 9 bases between them. CDR3 amino acids: CASSYATGYGYTF. The CDR3 bases are TGTGCCAGCAGTTATGCTACAGGCTATGGCTACACCTTC.

V is TRBV5-1 and J is TRBJ2-7; D is possibly TRBD1 or TRBD2 (5 bases each). Germline values: CDR1 SGHRS, CDR2 YFSETQ. The CDR3 length is 15 residues. V was shortened by 0 bases and J by 0 bases, with 10 bases between the two germline ends. The CDR3 loop reads CASSLVSGSSYEQYF. CDR3 in DNA: TGCGCCAGCAGCTTGGTCTCAGGGAGCTCCTACGAGCAGTACTTC.

The gene calls are TRBV7-2 and TRBJ1-1; D is undetermined. Germline lookup yields CDR1 SGHTA and CDR2 FQGNSA. V was shortened by 6 bases and J by 1 base, with 0 bases between the two germline ends. This CDR3 is 10 amino acids long. For the CDR3, the DNA is TGTGCCAGCAGGAACACTGAAGCTTTCTTT. Amino acid sequence: CASRNTEAFF.

The chain uses TRBV4-1 and TRBJ1-2; D remains ambiguous. V was pared by 3 bases and J by 4 bases, with 9 bases between. The V gene's germline CDR1 is MGHRA and CDR2 YSYEKL. The CDR3 sequence is 13 residues long. As DNA, the CDR3 is TGCGCCAGCAGCCAGCAAAGACTCTATGGCTACACCTTC. Protein product: CASSQQRLYGYTF.

The chain employs TRBV11-3 and TRBJ2-2, with no clear D. The CDR3 length is 15 residues. Trimming removed 4 bases from V and 5 bases from J, with 14 bases in between. The germline gives CDR1 SGHNT, CDR2 YENEEA. CDR3 loop: CASSSLGIWTGELFF. CDR3 sequence (DNA): TGTGCCAGCAGCTCCCTGGGTATCTGGACCGGGGAGCTGTTTTTT.

The chain recombines TRBV6-6 with TRBJ1-5; D unclear. Between the trimmed V and J ends, which lost 4 bases and 6 bases, there was a span of 7 bases. In germline, CDR1 is MNHNY, CDR2 SVGAGI (reference sequence). This CDR3 region has 12 residues. This chain's CDR3 is CASSSLSQPQHF. In DNA form, the CDR3 reads TGTGCCAGCAGTTCCCTGAGTCAGCCCCAGCATTTT.

This rearrangement joins TRBV5-4 to TRBJ2-5; 9 nucleotides match TRBD2. J gave up 5 bases and V 2 bases, and 4 bases lay outside the gene matches. Germline V gene lookup returns CDR1 SGHNT and CDR2 YYREEE (reference sequence). The CDR3 is 14 amino acids. The CDR3 spells CASSFSGGQETQYF. DNA for the CDR3: TGTGCCAGCAGCTTCAGCGGGGGGCAGGAGACCCAGTACTTC.

The gene calls are TRBV10-1 and TRBJ2-2, with D possibly TRBD1 on 6 matching bases. The germline V gene has CDR1 WNHNN and CDR2 SYGVQD (reference sequence). This CDR3 comprises 15 residues. Trimming left V 8 bases short and J 4 bases short, with 17 bases between. CDR3 sequence reads: CASGDEGGSTGELFF. The CDR3 bases are TGCGCCAGCGGGGACGAAGGGGGAAGCACCGGGGAGCTGTTTTTT.

The rearrangement uses TRBV5-1 and TRBJ1-1, with 7 bases that match TRBD1. Germline-derived CDR1 and CDR2 are SGHRS and YFSETQ. The CDR3 has 15 residues. Trimming removed 4 bases from V and 4 bases from J; junction bases left unmatched: 10. The DNA for the CDR3 is TGCGCCAGCAGCACACAGGGGAATGGGGGCACTGAAGCTTTCTTT. Protein: CASSTQGNGGTEAFF.

The rearrangement joins TRBV18 to TRBJ1-3, with D perhaps matching TRBD1 (6 bases). V was trimmed by 3 bases and J by 4 bases, leaving 16 bases between them. CDR3 length: 16 amino acids. Germline V gives CDR1 KGHSH, CDR2 LQKENI. The CDR3 coding sequence is TGTGCCAGCTCACCTCTGGACAGCCCTCTAGGAAACACCATATATTTT. The encoded protein is CASSPLDSPLGNTIYF.

The chain joins TRBV3-1 (or the pseudogene TRBV3-2) to TRBJ1-6; D perhaps matches TRBD1 (5 bases). In germline, CDR1 is LGHDT, CDR2 YNNKEL (reference sequence). CDR3 length: 15 residues. With 1 base removed from V and 9 bases from J, the gap between germline ends came to 13 bases. CDR3 loop: CASSQGGREGSPLHF. CDR3 DNA: TGTGCCAGCAGCCAAGGGGGCAGGGAGGGTTCACCCCTCCACTTT.

A note on this clone: Other DNA sequences in the sample encode the same CDR3. The chain carries TRBV5-1 and TRBJ2-6; D gene ambiguous. The ends were cut back, 0 bases at V and 2 bases at J, with 9 bases in the middle. Germline V gives CDR1 SGHRS, CDR2 YFSETQ. This CDR3 region has 16 residues. The CDR3 reads CASSLEAGTGANVLTF. In DNA form, the CDR3 reads TGCGCCAGCAGCTTGGAAGCAGGAACTGGGGCCAACGTCCTGACTTTC.

The chain combines TRBV4-3 with TRBJ1-1, with D maybe TRBD1 (6 bases). Trimming removed 3 bases from V and 4 bases from J, with 15 bases in between. The germline V gene encodes CDR1 LGHNA and CDR2 YSLEER. This CDR3 is 15 amino acids long. In nucleotides, the CDR3 is TGCGCCAGCAGCCAGCAACAGGGAAGAAGCACTGAAGCTTTCTTT. Its protein is CASSQQQGRSTEAFF.

V is TRBV19 and J is TRBJ1-2; D call uncertain. CDR1 is LNHDA and CDR2 is SQIVND in the germline V gene (reference sequence). Trimming left V 7 bases short and J 3 bases short, with 15 bases between. The CDR3 contains 14 residues. The DNA of the CDR3 is TGTGCCAGTACCCTCTCGAGGGCAGACTATGGCTACACCTTC. It yields the protein CASTLSRADYGYTF. The variable domain in full, completed from reference TRBV19 and TRBJ1-2, reads DGGITQSPKYLFRKEGQNVTLSCEQNLNHDAMYWYRQDPGQGLRLIYYSQIVNDFQKGDIAEGYSVSREKKESFPLTVTSAQKNPTAFYLCASTLSRADYGYTFGSGTRLTVV.

This chain links TRBV19 with TRBJ1-4, with D uncertain. Germline values: CDR1 LNHDA, CDR2 SQIVND (reference sequence). V was trimmed by 8 bases and J by 4 bases, leaving 17 bases between them. The CDR3 has 15 amino acids. As DNA, the CDR3 is TGTGCCAGTTCGAACATTTGGGGAGATAATGAAAAACTGTTTTTT. It specifies CASSNIWGDNEKLFF.

The chain employs TRBV4-3 and TRBJ1-3; no clear D gene. The germline CDR1 and CDR2 sequences are LGHNA and YSLEER. Trimming removed 0 bases at V and 4 bases at J, with 10 bases between. The CDR3 covers 15 residues. CDR3 coding DNA: TGCGCCAGCAGCCAAGAGGGTCGGGGAGGAAACACCATATATTTT. It translates to CASSQEGRGGNTIYF.

The chain combines TRBV11-2 with TRBJ1-6; tentatively, D is TRBD1 (6 bases). The CDR3 totals 15 residues. The germline V gene encodes CDR1 SGHAT and CDR2 FQNNGV. Between the trimmed V and J ends, which lost 5 bases and 4 bases, there was a span of 12 bases. The CDR3 reads CASSMTGQYNSPLHF. CDR3 in DNA: TGTGCCAGCAGCATGACGGGACAATATAATTCACCCCTCCACTTT.

The V and J genes are TRBV6-5 and TRBJ1-6; unclear D gene. V lost 2 bases, J lost 6 bases, and 11 bases lay in between. The CDR3 is 15 amino acids. CDR1 is MNHEY and CDR2 is SVGAGI in the germline V gene. The DNA of the CDR3 is TGTGCCAGCAGTTACGGCGGGTTGGGTAATTCACCCCTCCACTTT. It yields the protein CASSYGGLGNSPLHF.

The CDR3 loop reads CASSLERGREAFF. The CDR3 DNA sequence: TGCGCCAGCAGCTTGGAACGGGGGCGGGAAGCTTTCTTT. This rearrangement joins TRBV5-1 to TRBJ1-1; possible D gene TRBD1, 6 bases. V shed 0 bases and J shed 8 bases, with 11 bases lying between them. The CDR3 has 13 residues. Germline values: CDR1 SGHRS, CDR2 YFSETQ. Using reference TRBV5-1 and TRBJ1-1 for the parts outside the CDR3, the full variable domain is KAGVTQTPRYLIKTRGQQVTLSCSPISGHRSVSWYQQTPGQGLQFLFEYFSETQRNKGNFPGRFSGRQFSNSRSEMNVSTLELGDSALYLCASSLERGREAFFGQGTRLTVV.

The genes are TRBV15 and TRBJ1-4, with D tentatively TRBD1 (6 bases). Per germline, CDR1 LNHNV and CDR2 YYDKDF (reference sequence). The CDR3 covers 16 residues. Trimming cost V 3 bases and J 2 bases, with 13 bases left between them. The chain's CDR3 is CATSRGRGRTNEKLFF. CDR3 nucleotide sequence: TGTGCCACCAGCAGGGGCAGGGGTCGGACTAATGAAAAACTGTTTTTT.

V usage is TRBV28 and J usage is TRBJ1-4, with unresolved D. V shed 3 bases and J shed 4 bases, with 9 bases lying between them. The CDR3 sequence is 14 residues long. The germline V gene encodes CDR1 MDHEN and CDR2 SYDVKM. In nucleotides, the CDR3 is TGTGCCAGCAGTTTGGCACAGCATAATGAAAAACTGTTTTTT. This codes for CASSLAQHNEKLFF.